This T cell receptor (beta chain) is drawn from a study of early T cells in non-severe SARS-CoV-2 infection. In the study overall: Whole-blood bulk RNA, unsorted, was sequenced, and chains were unpaired. Notes on the study in general: Matches to VDJdb favored anti-spike CD8 responses and missed private and CD4 specificities.

Tagging with unique molecular identifiers was applied to individual cDNA molecules. Using its own MiXCR run on the 5' RACE reads, TCRdb lists one record per CDR3 protein. The sample has more than 60,000 distinct CDR3 sequences, around 12% seen once. As concerns this clonotype: Its matching antigen is unknown.

The TCR comes from an adult who was a healthcare worker with PCR-confirmed SARS-CoV-2 infection or an uninfected control (not recorded which). The donor label of this sample is uncertain. The source material was whole blood, sampled at baseline.

The CDR3, as DNA: TGTGCCAGCAGTCCCCGGCTGACAGGGGGGGATGAGTTCTTC. Translation: CASSPRLTGGDEFF. This chain links TRBV12-3 or TRBV12-4 with TRBJ2-1, with TRBD1 matching over 9 bases. Trimming cost V 5 bases and J 14 bases; bases outside gene matches: 13. The length of the CDR3 is 14 residues.